This T cell receptor (beta chain) is from a study of blood T cell repertoires in COVID-19. Study overall: PBMCs, B-cell-depleted T cells, or T cells were the source of the cDNA or gDNA that made up the material.

Germline CDR1 and CDR2: KGHSH and LQKENI. This CDR3 has 18 residues. V dropped 2 bases and J dropped 7; count of bases not matched to a gene: 19. The assay was immunoSEQ multiplex PCR, and TCRdb's table has in-frame clones only and misses some. The table has about 350,000 clones, about 90% seen once. The clonotype comes from a woman under 30 who had recovered from COVID-19. The gene calls are TRBV18 and TRBJ2-5; 7 bases fit TRBD2. The sample comprised peripheral blood. CDR3 coding DNA: TGTGCCAGCTCACCAGTCGCAGTAGGGGCCCATGGCGGGGGGACCCAGTACTTC. This translates into CASSPVAVGAHGGGTQYF. Supplemented by reference TRBV18 and TRBJ2-5, the full variable domain reads NAGVMQNPRHLVRRRGQEARLRCSPMKGHSHVYWYRQLPEEGLKFMVYLQKENIIDESGMPKERFSAEFPKEGPSILRIQQVVRGDSAAYFCASSPVAVGAHGGGTQYFGPGTRLLVL.